A single sample is the source of the 9 T cell receptor beta chains below, sequenced in a study of Ad26.COV2.S vaccination and SARS-CoV-2 variants (dated by TCRdb to the early 2020s). Library preparation used the immunoSEQ multiplex PCR assay. The clones in this table, taken by TCRdb from immuneACCESS, are in-frame only. Not every clone is retained; where verified, under half of the shortfall comes from an unresolved V gene, and the cause of the rest is unknown. The sample includes around 320,000 clones, with 86% observed a single time. The leading ten clones occupy 1.5% to 2% of the sample. What the treatment or condition label conveys for this sample: around 19 received Ad26.COV2.S at low or high dose, single or two shots; about 5 received placebo; per-sample allocation not given. For vaccine and placebo recipients, repertoires were sequenced using samples collected on day 63 after the first injection.

The input for sequencing was peripheral blood, taken in a trial of Ad26.COV2.S vaccine versus placebo. These receptors all stem from a person aged 18 to 59 who received the Ad26.COV2.S COVID-19 vaccine or a placebo.

The chain combines TRBV5-1 with TRBJ1-1; D ambiguous. The CDR3 sequence is 13 residues long. Germline loops: CDR1 SGHRS, CDR2 YFSETQ. V was cut by 4 bases and J by 3 bases, with 10 bases left in between. The CDR3 spells CASSPTPYTEAFF. The CDR3 nucleotides read TGCGCCAGCAGCCCGACACCTTACACTGAAGCTTTCTTT.

The rearrangement joins TRBV30 to TRBJ2-7; TRBD1 agrees at 8 bases. J was trimmed by 0 bases and V by 5 bases; bases with no gene match: 3. Germline-derived CDR1 and CDR2 are GTSNPN and SVGIG (reference sequence). The CDR3 is made up of 13 amino acids. The CDR3 DNA is TGTGCCTGGGGACAGGGTGGCTCCTACGAGCAGTACTTC. This sequence encodes CAWGQGGSYEQYF.

This chain connects TRBV5-4 to TRBJ2-6, with D possibly TRBD2 on 6 matching bases. Germline-derived CDR1 and CDR2 are SGHNT and YYREEE (reference sequence). The V gene lost 0 bases and the J gene lost 2 bases, with 9 bases spanning the gap. The CDR3 is 16 residues long. For the CDR3, the DNA is TGTGCCAGCAGCTTGGTTTCGGGGGCTGGGGCCAACGTCCTGACTTTC. It is translated as CASSLVSGAGANVLTF.

CDR3 amino acids: CASSPNNFGQGNYEQYF. The DNA of the CDR3 is TGTGCCAGCTCACCAAATAACTTCGGACAGGGAAACTACGAGCAGTACTTC. The chain couples TRBV18 to TRBJ2-7; 8 nucleotides agree with TRBD1. J gave up 3 bases and V 2 bases, and 12 bases lay outside the gene matches. This CDR3 has 17 residues. Germline CDR1 KGHSH, CDR2 LQKENI.

This rearrangement joins TRBV5-6 to TRBJ2-7, with D maybe TRBD1 (6 bases). Germline lookup yields CDR1 SGHDT and CDR2 YYEEEE. The CDR3 is 14 amino acids. Trimming took 4 bases from V and 0 from J, leaving 11 bases between them. The CDR3 spells CASSPDRLSYEQYF. DNA for the CDR3: TGTGCCAGCAGCCCGGACAGACTCTCCTACGAGCAGTACTTC.

The chain combines TRBV6-5 with TRBJ1-6; TRBD1 might be the D (5 bases). The V gene lost 2 bases and the J gene lost 7 bases, with 12 bases spanning the gap. This CDR3 is 15 amino acids long. Germline V lookup: CDR1 MNHEY, CDR2 SVGAGI. As DNA, the CDR3 is TGTGCCAGCAGTTACAGAGCAGGGAGGAATTCACCCCTCCACTTT. Protein: CASSYRAGRNSPLHF.

The chain links TRBV5-5 to TRBJ1-5; tentative D call: TRBD1 (5 bases). V lost 4 bases and J 0 bases, leaving 11 bases between the germline ends. This CDR3 has 15 residues. The germline CDR1 and CDR2 sequences are SGHKS and YYEKEE (reference sequence). CDR3 DNA sequence: TGTGCCAGCAGCCGACTTGGGGGTAGCAATCAGCCCCAGCATTTT. Its translation: CASSRLGGSNQPQHF.

The V and J genes are TRBV6-5 and TRBJ1-2, with a tentative D call TRBD1 (5 bases). Between the trimmed V and J ends, which lost 6 bases and 0 bases, there was a span of 14 bases. This CDR3 comprises 15 residues. Germline CDR1 is MNHEY and CDR2 is SVGAGI. In DNA form, the CDR3 reads TGTGCCAGCAGCGCTGGAGGGGAGTCTAACTATGGCTACACCTTC. This codes for CASSAGGESNYGYTF.

The rearrangement links TRBV15 to TRBJ1-4; D is ambiguous. Germline V lookup: CDR1 LNHNV, CDR2 YYDKDF (reference sequence). The CDR3 has 14 amino acids. V was shortened by 5 bases and J by 8 bases, with 15 bases between the two germline ends. CDR3 loop: CATSLGFGGEKLFF. CDR3 coding DNA: TGTGCCACCAGCTTGGGATTCGGCGGCGAAAAACTGTTTTTT.